The TCR beta chain described here comes from a study of blood T cell repertoires in COVID-19. Per the original methods: By means of reference gene primer amplification, nucleated cell counts were estimated. TCRdb's copy holds only in-frame clones and misses some; the assay was immunoSEQ multiplex PCR. The V and J calls and the clone size are those of that table, but D and trimming were determined from the DNA. The table has 100,000 or so clones, almost 80% seen once. This CDR3 spans 13 amino acids. V was clipped by 7 bases and J by 1 base, with 10 bases between them. The sequencing sample was made of peripheral blood. This clonotype was obtained from a man aged 65 to 79 with active or convalescent COVID-19. J is TRBJ1-1 and V is TRBV12-3 or TRBV12-4; possible D gene TRBD1, 6 bases. This CDR3 is CASNREGNTEAFF. Written as DNA, the CDR3 is TGTGCCAGCAACAGGGAGGGGAACACTGAAGCTTTCTTT.